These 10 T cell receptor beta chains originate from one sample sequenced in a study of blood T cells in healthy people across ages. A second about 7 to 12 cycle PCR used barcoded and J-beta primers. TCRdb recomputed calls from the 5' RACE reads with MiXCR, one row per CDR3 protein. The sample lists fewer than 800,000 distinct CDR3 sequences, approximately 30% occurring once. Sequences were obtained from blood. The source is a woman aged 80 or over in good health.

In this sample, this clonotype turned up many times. The CDR3 nucleotides read TGTGCCAGCAGCTTCGACAGAGATGAGCAGTTCTTC. It encodes CASSFDRDEQFF. V gene TRBV7-6 combines with J gene TRBJ2-1, with a weak D call TRBD1 (5 bases). The CDR3 totals 12 residues. Germline lookup yields CDR1 SGHVS and CDR2 FNYEAQ. V was trimmed by 3 bases and J by 8 bases, leaving 8 bases between them.

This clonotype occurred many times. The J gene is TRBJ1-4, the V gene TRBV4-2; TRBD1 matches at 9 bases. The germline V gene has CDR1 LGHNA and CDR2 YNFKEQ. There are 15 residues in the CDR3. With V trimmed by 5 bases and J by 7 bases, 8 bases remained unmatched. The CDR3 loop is CASSTTGTGSEKLFF. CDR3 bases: TGTGCCAGCAGCACCACCGGGACAGGGAGTGAAAAACTGTTTTTT.

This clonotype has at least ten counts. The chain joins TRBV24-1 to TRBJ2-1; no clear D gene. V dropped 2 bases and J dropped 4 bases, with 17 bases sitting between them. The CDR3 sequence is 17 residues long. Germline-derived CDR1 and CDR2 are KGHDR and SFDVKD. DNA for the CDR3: TGTGCCACCAGTGATTCGTCCGTCGGTTTCCTGTACAATGAGCAGTTCTTC. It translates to CATSDSSVGFLYNEQFF.

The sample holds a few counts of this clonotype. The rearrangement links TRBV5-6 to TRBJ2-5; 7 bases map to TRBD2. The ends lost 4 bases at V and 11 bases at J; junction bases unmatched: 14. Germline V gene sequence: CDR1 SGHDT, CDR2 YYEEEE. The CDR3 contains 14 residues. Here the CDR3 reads CASSRGLDRNEQYF. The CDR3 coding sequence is TGTGCCAGCAGCCGCGGACTAGATCGCAATGAGCAGTACTTC.

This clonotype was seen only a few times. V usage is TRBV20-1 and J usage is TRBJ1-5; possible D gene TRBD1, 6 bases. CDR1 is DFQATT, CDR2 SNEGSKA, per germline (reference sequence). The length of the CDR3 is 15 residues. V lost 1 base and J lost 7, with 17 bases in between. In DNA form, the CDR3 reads TGCAGTGCTAGAGGGCTACAGGGTAAGAAACAGCCCCAGCATTTT. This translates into CSARGLQGKKQPQHF.

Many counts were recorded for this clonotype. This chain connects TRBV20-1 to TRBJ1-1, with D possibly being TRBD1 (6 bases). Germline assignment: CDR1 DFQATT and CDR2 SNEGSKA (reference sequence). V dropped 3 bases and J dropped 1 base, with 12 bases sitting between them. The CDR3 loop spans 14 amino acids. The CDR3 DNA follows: TGCAGTGCTAGCGGGGGCTTCGGGAACACTGAAGCTTTCTTT. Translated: CSASGGFGNTEAFF.

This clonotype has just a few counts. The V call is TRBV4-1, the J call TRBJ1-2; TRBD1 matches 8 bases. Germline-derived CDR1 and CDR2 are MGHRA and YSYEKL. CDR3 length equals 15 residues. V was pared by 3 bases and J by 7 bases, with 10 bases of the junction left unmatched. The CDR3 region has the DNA TGCGCCAGCAGCCACCTAGACAGGGGTTCGGCTGGCTACACCTTC. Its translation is CASSHLDRGSAGYTF.

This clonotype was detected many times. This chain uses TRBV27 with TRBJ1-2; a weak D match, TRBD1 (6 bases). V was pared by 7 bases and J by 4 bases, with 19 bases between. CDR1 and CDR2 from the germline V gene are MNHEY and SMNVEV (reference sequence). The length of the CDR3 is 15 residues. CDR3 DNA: TGTGCCAGCAAGGGGGAAATACAGGGTTCCTATGGCTACACCTTC. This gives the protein CASKGEIQGSYGYTF.

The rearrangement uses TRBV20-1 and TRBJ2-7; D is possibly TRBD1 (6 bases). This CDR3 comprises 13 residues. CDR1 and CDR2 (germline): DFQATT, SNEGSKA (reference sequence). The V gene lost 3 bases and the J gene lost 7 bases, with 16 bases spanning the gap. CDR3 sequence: CSASPQGKWEQYF. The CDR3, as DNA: TGCAGTGCTAGCCCGCAGGGGAAATGGGAGCAGTACTTC.

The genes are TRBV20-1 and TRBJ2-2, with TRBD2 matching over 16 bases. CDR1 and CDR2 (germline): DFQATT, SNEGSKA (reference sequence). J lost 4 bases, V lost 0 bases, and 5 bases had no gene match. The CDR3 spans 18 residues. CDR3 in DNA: TGCAGTGCTAGAGATCCCGGGACTAGCGGGAGGGGCACCGGGGAGCTGTTTTTT. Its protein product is CSARDPGTSGRGTGELFF.